The clone carrying this T cell receptor beta chain was recorded a few times. Antigen unknown. Sequencing used immunoSEQ multiplex PCR; TCRdb keeps in-frame clones, though not all of them. The table has tens of thousands of clones, under 95% seen once; the top ten hold around 0.72%. After removal of 2 bases from V and 1 base from J, the junction contained 20 bases not matched to a gene. The CDR3 is made up of 22 amino acids. Germline values: CDR1 MNHNS, CDR2 SASEGT. The sample belongs to a study of stem cell transplantation in POMP-related autoinflammatory disease. Study-level information: CD8+ T cells were low and CD4+ cells naive-skewed before transplant. DNA chimerism showed 100% graft donor engraftment of neutrophils and platelets through one year. Study findings and constraints: Fewer unique TRB V-J gene pairings were identified in patients with PRAID.

The sequencing used CD4+ T cells from PBMCs, collected after stem cell transplantation. This TCR was sampled from a human patient with POMP-related autoinflammation and immune dysregulation (PRAID). Some of the T cells might come from the graft donor. The chain employs TRBV6-1 and TRBJ2-3, with TRBD2 matching over 11 bases. CDR3 loop: CASSERTRGLAARGAGTDTQYF. The CDR3 DNA follows: TGTGCCAGCAGTGAACGCACTCGGGGACTAGCGGCTCGAGGGGCTGGCACAGATACGCAGTATTTT.